This is a list of T cell receptor beta chains from one sample in a study of blood T cell repertoires in COVID-19. Only in-frame clones appear in the TCRdb table, and some are missing; sequencing was by immunoSEQ multiplex PCR. The table includes over 95,000 clones, approximately 85% detected once. The source material was peripheral blood. These receptors were obtained from a woman aged 55-69 years with COVID-19, enrolled during active disease. Both conserved end residues are part of each CDR3. D genes are given only for firm matches. Size values are once, few and many counts, or a class for expanded clones, and some rows have none.

d_call: .; j_call: TRBJ2-2; v_call: TRBV7-6; clone_size: .; cdr3_aa: CASSFTSLDTGELFF; cdr3_nt: TGTGCCAGCAGCTTCACTAGCCTCGACACCGGGGAGCTGTTTTTT
d_call: .; j_call: TRBJ2-7; v_call: TRBV6-5; clone_size: .; cdr3_aa: CASRAGRNYEQYF; cdr3_nt: TGTGCCAGCAGGGCGGGACGAAACTACGAGCAGTACTTC
d_call: .; j_call: TRBJ1-5; v_call: TRBV6-2/TRBV6-3; clone_size: .; cdr3_aa: CASSPFSRNQPQHF; cdr3_nt: TGTGCCAGCAGCCCTTTTAGTCGAAATCAGCCCCAGCATTTT
d_call: TRBD2; j_call: TRBJ2-2; v_call: TRBV7-2; clone_size: .; cdr3_aa: CASSLASGLNTGELFF; cdr3_nt: TGTGCCAGCAGCTTAGCTAGCGGGCTAAACACCGGGGAGCTGTTTTTT
d_call: .; j_call: TRBJ1-5; v_call: TRBV3-1/TRBV3-2; clone_size: .; cdr3_aa: CASSQDRRSQPQHF; cdr3_nt: TGTGCCAGCAGCCAAGATCGAAGGAGTCAGCCCCAGCATTTT
d_call: .; j_call: TRBJ2-7; v_call: TRBV4-3; clone_size: .; cdr3_aa: CASSQEPDRPYEQYF; cdr3_nt: TGCGCCAGCAGCCAAGAACCCGACAGACCCTACGAGCAGTACTTC
d_call: .; j_call: TRBJ1-3; v_call: TRBV2; clone_size: .; cdr3_aa: CASSSTWGNTIYF; cdr3_nt: TGTGCCAGCAGTTCGACATGGGGAAACACCATATATTTT
d_call: .; j_call: TRBJ1-4; v_call: TRBV24-1; clone_size: .; cdr3_aa: CATPDTDNEKLFF; cdr3_nt: TGTGCCACCCCGGACACCGACAATGAAAAACTGTTTTTT
d_call: .; j_call: TRBJ1-1; v_call: TRBV7-2; clone_size: .; cdr3_aa: CASSLWAGQDTEAFF; cdr3_nt: TGTGCCAGCAGCTTATGGGCCGGCCAGGACACTGAAGCTTTCTTT
d_call: .; j_call: TRBJ2-2; v_call: TRBV4-2; clone_size: .; cdr3_aa: CASSQKARVEGGELFF; cdr3_nt: TGTGCCAGCAGCCAGAAAGCAAGGGTAGAGGGCGGGGAGCTGTTTTTT
d_call: .; j_call: TRBJ1-1; v_call: TRBV7-7; clone_size: .; cdr3_aa: CASSPGGWTEAFF; cdr3_nt: TGTGCTAGCAGCCCCGGGGGGTGGACTGAAGCTTTCTTT
d_call: .; j_call: TRBJ2-1; v_call: TRBV5-1; clone_size: .; cdr3_aa: CASSTGQSGSSYNEQFF; cdr3_nt: TGCGCCAGCAGCACCGGACAGTCGGGGAGCTCCTACAATGAGCAGTTCTTC
d_call: .; j_call: TRBJ2-7; v_call: TRBV11-3; clone_size: .; cdr3_aa: CASSRGPGRYEQYF; cdr3_nt: TGTGCCAGCAGCCGAGGGCCAGGCCGCTACGAGCAGTACTTC
d_call: .; j_call: TRBJ2-3; v_call: TRBV11-2; clone_size: .; cdr3_aa: CASSLSGSLRTDTQYF; cdr3_nt: TGTGCCAGCAGCTTGTCTGGCTCCCTTCGCACAGATACGCAGTATTTT
d_call: .; j_call: TRBJ1-5; v_call: TRBV9; clone_size: once; cdr3_aa: CASSSGGAGGNQPQHF; cdr3_nt: TGTGCCAGCAGCTCCGGGGGGGCAGGGGGCAATCAGCCCCAGCATTTT
d_call: TRBD2; j_call: TRBJ2-1; v_call: TRBV5-4; clone_size: .; cdr3_aa: CASTKTSGVVYEQFF; cdr3_nt: TGTGCCAGCACCAAGACTAGCGGGGTAGTATACGAGCAGTTCTTC
d_call: .; j_call: TRBJ2-7; v_call: TRBV6-5; clone_size: .; cdr3_aa: CASSYQGEQYF; cdr3_nt: TGTGCCAGCAGTTACCAGGGCGAGCAGTACTTC
d_call: .; j_call: TRBJ1-2; v_call: TRBV18; clone_size: .; cdr3_aa: CASSPPSLAGGYTF; cdr3_nt: TGTGCCAGCTCACCACCGTCCCTCGCAGGGGGCTACACCTTC
d_call: .; j_call: TRBJ1-1; v_call: TRBV9; clone_size: .; cdr3_aa: CASSVSVNTEAFF; cdr3_nt: TGTGCCAGCAGCGTTAGCGTGAACACTGAAGCTTTCTTT
d_call: .; j_call: TRBJ1-5; v_call: TRBV5-1; clone_size: .; cdr3_aa: CASKPEPYSNQPQHF; cdr3_nt: TGCGCCAGCAAACCAGAACCATATAGCAATCAGCCCCAGCATTTT
d_call: TRBD1; j_call: TRBJ1-1; v_call: TRBV6-5; clone_size: once; cdr3_aa: CASSPTGRATEAFF; cdr3_nt: TGTGCCAGCAGTCCGACAGGGCGGGCCACTGAAGCTTTCTTT
d_call: TRBD1; j_call: TRBJ2-2; v_call: TRBV5-1; clone_size: few; cdr3_aa: CASSLGGAYTGELFF; cdr3_nt: TGCGCCAGCAGCTTAGGGGGCGCTTACACCGGGGAGCTGTTTTTT
d_call: TRBD1; j_call: TRBJ1-3; v_call: TRBV18; clone_size: .; cdr3_aa: CASSQGQHSGNTIYF; cdr3_nt: TGTGCCAGCTCACAGGGACAGCACTCTGGAAACACCATATATTTT
d_call: TRBD1; j_call: TRBJ1-2; v_call: TRBV13; clone_size: .; cdr3_aa: CASSLAGGLYGYTF; cdr3_nt: TGTGCCAGCAGCTTAGCAGGGGGATTATATGGCTACACCTTC
d_call: TRBD2; j_call: TRBJ2-1; v_call: TRBV9; clone_size: .; cdr3_aa: CATGGPSFSEQFF; cdr3_nt: TGTGCTACGGGGGGGCCGTCTTTTAGTGAGCAGTTCTTC
d_call: TRBD1; j_call: TRBJ1-5; v_call: TRBV7-9; clone_size: .; cdr3_aa: CASSLTPSGTGAQPQHF; cdr3_nt: TGTGCCAGCAGCTTAACTCCCTCGGGGACAGGGGCTCAGCCCCAGCATTTT
d_call: TRBD1; j_call: TRBJ2-2; v_call: TRBV5-6; clone_size: .; cdr3_aa: CASSLVTGDATGELFF; cdr3_nt: TGTGCCAGCAGCTTGGTAACAGGGGACGCAACCGGGGAGCTGTTTTTT
d_call: .; j_call: TRBJ1-5; v_call: TRBV28; clone_size: once; cdr3_aa: CASSFEGAGNQPQHF; cdr3_nt: TGTGCCAGCAGTTTTGAAGGGGCAGGCAATCAGCCCCAGCATTTT
d_call: .; j_call: TRBJ1-1; v_call: TRBV5-1; clone_size: .; cdr3_aa: CASSDGTGNTEAFF; cdr3_nt: TGCGCCAGCAGCGACGGGACTGGGAACACTGAAGCTTTCTTT
d_call: TRBD1; j_call: TRBJ1-4; v_call: TRBV7-9; clone_size: once; cdr3_aa: CASSHGTVATNEKLFF; cdr3_nt: TGTGCCAGCAGCCACGGGACAGTTGCAACTAATGAAAAACTGTTTTTT
d_call: TRBD1; j_call: TRBJ1-1; v_call: TRBV4-1; clone_size: .; cdr3_aa: CASRLDRGRVNTEAFF; cdr3_nt: TGCGCCAGCAGACTGGACAGGGGAAGGGTGAACACTGAAGCTTTCTTT
d_call: .; j_call: TRBJ1-1; v_call: TRBV4-1; clone_size: .; cdr3_aa: CATVMNTEAFF; cdr3_nt: TGCGCTACAGTTATGAACACTGAAGCTTTCTTT
d_call: .; j_call: TRBJ1-6; v_call: TRBV4-3; clone_size: .; cdr3_aa: CASSQEAGRENSPLHF; cdr3_nt: TGCGCCAGCAGCCAAGAAGCGGGACGGGAGAATTCACCCCTCCACTTT
d_call: TRBD1; j_call: TRBJ1-4; v_call: TRBV28; clone_size: .; cdr3_aa: CASRHRTGGVNEKLFF; cdr3_nt: TGTGCCAGCAGACACAGGACAGGGGGCGTTAATGAAAAACTGTTTTTT
d_call: TRBD1; j_call: TRBJ1-2; v_call: TRBV7-9; clone_size: .; cdr3_aa: CASSYRQGHGYTF; cdr3_nt: TGTGCCAGCAGCTACAGACAGGGACATGGCTACACCTTC
d_call: .; j_call: TRBJ1-3; v_call: TRBV6-5; clone_size: .; cdr3_aa: CASRDILSGNTIYF; cdr3_nt: TGTGCCAGCCGGGACATCTTATCTGGAAACACCATATATTTT
d_call: TRBD1; j_call: TRBJ2-7; v_call: TRBV4-3; clone_size: .; cdr3_aa: CASSVGTGDGEQYF; cdr3_nt: TGCGCCAGCAGCGTGGGGACAGGCGACGGCGAGCAGTACTTC
d_call: TRBD1; j_call: TRBJ1-3; v_call: TRBV5-6; clone_size: .; cdr3_aa: CASTWTGGNTIYF; cdr3_nt: TGTGCCAGCACCTGGACAGGGGGAAACACCATATATTTT
d_call: TRBD2; j_call: TRBJ2-7; v_call: TRBV7-8; clone_size: .; cdr3_aa: CASSLDRVGLASYEQYF; cdr3_nt: TGTGCCAGCAGCTTAGATAGGGTTGGACTAGCGAGCTACGAGCAGTACTTC
d_call: TRBD1; j_call: TRBJ2-7; v_call: TRBV5-1; clone_size: .; cdr3_aa: CASSLEQGVSYEQYF; cdr3_nt: TGCGCCAGCAGCTTAGAACAGGGGGTCTCCTACGAGCAGTACTTC
d_call: .; j_call: TRBJ2-7; v_call: TRBV11-2; clone_size: once; cdr3_aa: CASSGPEQGLLFDYEQYF; cdr3_nt: TGTGCCAGCAGCGGCCCCGAACAGGGTCTCCTTTTCGACTACGAGCAGTACTTC
d_call: .; j_call: TRBJ2-1; v_call: TRBV5-1; clone_size: .; cdr3_aa: CASSLTGLNNEQFF; cdr3_nt: TGCGCCAGCAGCTTGACGGGACTGAACAATGAGCAGTTCTTC
d_call: TRBD1; j_call: TRBJ1-6; v_call: TRBV7-2; clone_size: .; cdr3_aa: CASSLGPGQGRRNSPLHF; cdr3_nt: TGTGCCAGCAGCTTAGGTCCGGGACAGGGTCGGCGTAATTCACCCCTCCACTTT
d_call: .; j_call: TRBJ1-1; v_call: TRBV5-4; clone_size: .; cdr3_aa: CASSLEQGNTEAFF; cdr3_nt: TGTGCCAGCAGCTTGGAACAGGGCAACACTGAAGCTTTCTTT
d_call: TRBD1; j_call: TRBJ2-3; v_call: TRBV5-6; clone_size: .; cdr3_aa: CASSSAGTVPRDTQYF; cdr3_nt: TGTGCCAGCAGCTCCGCCGGGACAGTCCCGCGGGATACGCAGTATTTT
d_call: .; j_call: TRBJ1-2; v_call: TRBV7-2; clone_size: .; cdr3_aa: CASSFSDYGYTF; cdr3_nt: TGTGCCAGCAGCTTCAGCGACTATGGCTACACCTTC
d_call: .; j_call: TRBJ2-7; v_call: TRBV7-8; clone_size: .; cdr3_aa: CASSAPGGLPYEQYF; cdr3_nt: TGTGCCAGCAGCGCGCCCGGCGGACTTCCCTACGAGCAGTACTTC